Following are 8 T cell receptor beta chains from one sample sequenced in a study of OX40 agonist ivuxolimab in advanced cancers. Sequencing was performed with immunoSEQ multiplex PCR; in TCRdb, only in-frame clones are kept and a portion is missing. The sample lists 98,000 or so clones, around 94% occurring once. Source: CD4+ or CD8+ T cells sorted from blood, taken in a trial of the OX40 agonist ivuxolimab. These receptors originate from an adult with an advanced solid tumor such as melanoma, head and neck, liver or kidney cancer.

The chain recombines TRBV18 with TRBJ1-2, with 8 bases aligning to TRBD1. CDR3 size: 13 residues. Germline V gives CDR1 KGHSH, CDR2 LQKENI. The V segment lost 0 bases and the J segment 7 bases; nucleotides outside the gene matches: 1. This CDR3 reads CASSPPDRAGYTF. Written as DNA, the CDR3 is TGTGCCAGCTCACCACCGGACAGGGCTGGCTACACCTTC.

The V call is TRBV9, the J call TRBJ1-1; 8 nucleotides agree with TRBD1. Germline CDR1 is SGDLS and CDR2 is YYNGEE. This CDR3 spans 20 amino acids. V gave up 0 bases and J gave up 1 base; unmatched junction bases: 17. The CDR3 loop is CASSVGSGGQGWRRNTEAFF. The CDR3 nucleotides are TGTGCCAGCAGCGTAGGGTCCGGAGGACAGGGATGGAGAAGGAACACTGAAGCTTTCTTT.

This chain uses TRBV30 with TRBJ1-2; a weak D match, TRBD1 (5 bases). This CDR3 contains 14 residues. Trimming left V 4 bases short and J 6 bases short, with 18 bases between. Germline V gene lookup returns CDR1 GTSNPN and CDR2 SVGIG (reference sequence). CDR3: CAWNFGRGANGYTF. DNA of the CDR3: TGTGCCTGGAATTTCGGTCGGGGCGCAAATGGCTACACCTTC.

V and J are TRBV7-8 and TRBJ1-1; D call uncertain. This CDR3 has 13 amino acids. Trimming shortened V by 6 bases and J by 0 bases, and 8 bases separated the two germline ends. Germline CDR1 and CDR2: SGHVS and FQNEAQ. As DNA, the CDR3 is TGTGCCAGCAGGGTCAGTTTGAACACTGAAGCTTTCTTT. This gives the protein CASRVSLNTEAFF.

The V and J genes are TRBV2 and TRBJ1-5; D unresolved. Germline V lookup: CDR1 SNHLY, CDR2 FYNNEI. Trimming took 2 bases from V and 7 from J, leaving 12 bases between them. CDR3 length: 14 amino acids. This CDR3 is CASSEFQASQPQHF. The CDR3 nucleotides are TGTGCCAGCAGTGAATTTCAGGCGAGCCAGCCCCAGCATTTT.

The chain joins TRBV19 to TRBJ1-2, with D possibly TRBD1 on 5 matching bases. CDR1 and CDR2 from the germline V gene are LNHDA and SQIVND (reference sequence). The V end lost 7 bases, the J end lost 2 bases, and 14 bases lay between the germline ends. The CDR3 covers 14 residues. The CDR3 spells CASNPRPGNYGYTF. CDR3 coding DNA: TGTGCCAGTAACCCCCGTCCAGGGAACTATGGCTACACCTTC.

This clone appeared a single time. The chain is built from TRBV19 and TRBJ1-6; D gene unclear. Germline V lookup: CDR1 LNHDA, CDR2 SQIVND (reference sequence). The V and J ends lost 7 bases and 1 base respectively, with 8 bases between them. The CDR3 loop spans 14 amino acids. The CDR3: CASNPGSYNSPLHF. Written as DNA, the CDR3 is TGTGCCAGTAACCCGGGATCCTATAATTCACCCCTCCACTTT. The full variable domain, with the rest looked up from reference TRBV19 and TRBJ1-6, is DGGITQSPKYLFRKEGQNVTLSCEQNLNHDAMYWYRQDPGQGLRLIYYSQIVNDFQKGDIAEGYSVSREKKESFPLTVTSAQKNPTAFYLCASNPGSYNSPLHFGNGTRLTVT.

The chain has TRBV5-1 and TRBJ1-1; D is ambiguous. From germline, CDR1 is SGHRS and CDR2 YFSETQ. Trimming left V 0 bases short and J 10 bases short, with 19 bases between. The CDR3 has 15 residues. The CDR3 nucleotides are TGCGCCAGCAGCTTGGGCCCACTACTTTCCCGGAGAGCTTTCTTT. Its protein is CASSLGPLLSRRAFF.